These 4 T cell receptor beta chains originate from one sample sequenced in a study of blood T cells in healthy people across ages. Alongside a J-beta primer mix, a sample-barcoded 5' primer served in a second PCR lasting about 7 to 12 cycles. Each CDR3 protein is one row after TCRdb ran MiXCR on the 5' RACE reads. Among just under 900,000 distinct CDR3 sequences listed, 25% to 30% were seen once. Material: blood. The source of these receptors is a woman of 80 years or more in good health.

Concerning this clonotype itself: A much more abundant neighbour one base away suggests this may be a read error. The chain's CDR3 is CASRMDGSYEQFF. The CDR3 coding sequence is TGTGCCAGCAGAATGGACGGTTCCTACGAGCAGTTCTTC. The chain couples TRBV6-2 or TRBV6-3 to TRBJ2-1; D is unresolved. CDR3 length: 13 amino acids. V shed 6 bases and J shed 10 bases, with 16 bases lying between them. CDR1 is MNHEY and CDR2 is SVGEGT in the germline V gene.

This rearrangement joins TRBV6-2 or TRBV6-3 to TRBJ2-3; 8 bases match TRBD2. The germline gives CDR1 MNHEY, CDR2 SVGEGT. Trimming removed 3 bases from V and 3 bases from J; junction bases left unmatched: 14. The CDR3 length is 18 residues. The CDR3 spells CASSYRGSGGRLTDTQYF. The CDR3 DNA reads as TGTGCCAGCAGTTATCGTGGTTCGGGGGGGAGGTTGACAGATACGCAGTATTTT.

This clonotype was detected ten times or more. The chain uses TRBV20-1 and TRBJ2-3; unclear D gene. The CDR3 is 13 amino acids. The germline V gene encodes CDR1 DFQATT and CDR2 SNEGSKA (reference sequence). V gave up 3 bases and J gave up 2 bases, with 9 bases separating them. The CDR3 is CSASVQLTDTQYF. The CDR3 region has the DNA TGCAGTGCTAGCGTGCAGCTCACAGATACGCAGTATTTT.

V is TRBV12-3 or TRBV12-4 and J is TRBJ1-4; D possibly corresponds to TRBD1 (6 bases). CDR3 length equals 12 residues. V shed 6 bases and J shed 10 bases, with 12 bases lying between them. The CDR3 is CASRQGYGKLFF. The CDR3 DNA follows: TGTGCCAGCAGGCAGGGGTACGGAAAACTGTTTTTT.